This T cell receptor beta chain comes out of a study of T-cell memory formation after mild COVID-19. In its sample, this clonotype was seen a few times. TCRdb analysed the 5' RACE reads with MiXCR anew, one entry per CDR3 protein. The sample holds about 150,000 distinct CDR3 sequences, around 21% seen once. Germline CDR1 and CDR2: SNHLY and FYNNEI. The CDR3 covers 15 residues. With 6 bases removed from V and 0 bases from J, the gap between germline ends came to 11 bases. V is TRBV2 and J is TRBJ2-2; D remains ambiguous. The clonotype comes from an adult woman who had mild COVID-19 (a few samples of this study predate the infection). Cell type and time point are not known. Sequencing input: PBMCs or a T cell subset sorted from them (not recorded which). The CDR3 DNA follows: TGTGCCAGCAGATCATCTAGAACGAACACCGGGGAGCTGTTTTTT. Translation: CASRSSRTNTGELFF.